This is a list of T cell receptor beta chains from one sample in a study of cytomegalovirus exposure and HLA in healthy donors. Generated by immunoSEQ multiplex PCR, the TCRdb table keeps only in-frame clones and is missing some. The sample holds some 250,000 clones, roughly 88% seen once. The sample comprised PBMCs. These receptors were taken from a woman aged 25 to 39 in good health and CMV-seronegative. Each CDR3 is given with its conserved first and last residue. The D gene is left open where the match is weak. Only some rows state a clone size, as once, few, many or a class for expanded clones.

abundance	v_gene	d_gene	j_gene	CDR3aa	CDR3nt
NA	TRBV6-4	TRBD2	TRBJ2-1	CASSRTSGDYNEQFF	TGTGCCAGCAGCCGGACTAGCGGGGACTACAATGAGCAGTTCTTC
NA	TRBV28	NA	TRBJ2-7	CASSLFLARIPLTYEQYF	TGTGCCAGCAGTTTATTTCTAGCCCGAATTCCTCTAACCTACGAGCAGTACTTC
NA	TRBV27	NA	TRBJ2-7	CASSRTVGYEQYF	TGTGCCAGCAGTCGAACGGTTGGGTACGAGCAGTACTTC
NA	TRBV27	NA	TRBJ2-7	CASSLSRGANYEQYF	TGTGCCAGCAGTTTATCGAGGGGGGCGAACTACGAGCAGTACTTC
NA	TRBV25-1	NA	TRBJ2-2	CASSVTGANTGELFF	TGTGCCAGCAGTGTGACAGGTGCGAACACCGGGGAGCTGTTTTTT
NA	TRBV4-1	NA	TRBJ1-5	CASSQNPDNSNQPQHF	TGCGCCAGCAGCCAAAATCCGGACAACAGCAATCAGCCCCAGCATTTT
NA	TRBV4-2	NA	TRBJ2-1	CASREDSTSSYNEQFF	TGTGCCAGCAGGGAAGATTCAACTAGCTCCTACAATGAGCAGTTCTTC
NA	TRBV5-1	NA	TRBJ2-7	CASSWAGGEQYF	TGCGCCAGCAGCTGGGCCGGGGGCGAGCAGTACTTC
NA	TRBV11-2	NA	TRBJ2-7	CASSFLAVGNEQYF	TGTGCCAGCAGCTTCCTCGCGGTCGGGAACGAGCAGTACTTC
NA	TRBV27	NA	TRBJ1-1	CASQGMNTEAFF	TGTGCCAGCCAAGGGATGAACACTGAAGCTTTCTTT
NA	TRBV28	TRBD2	TRBJ2-3	CASSSPSGAPTDTQYF	TGTGCCAGCAGTTCGCCTAGCGGGGCCCCCACAGATACGCAGTATTTT
NA	TRBV4-3	TRBD2	TRBJ2-5	CASSQGILAGGLETQYF	TGCGCCAGCAGCCAGGGGATTCTGGCGGGAGGACTGGAGACCCAGTACTTC
NA	TRBV5-1	NA	TRBJ1-2	CASSLEGGYGYTF	TGCGCCAGCAGCTTGGAAGGGGGCTATGGCTACACCTTC
once	TRBV28	TRBD1	TRBJ1-2	CASGSGQLVAGYTF	TGTGCCAGCGGATCGGGACAGCTTGTAGCAGGCTACACCTTC
NA	TRBV7-2	NA	TRBJ2-7	CASSSQAGSYEQYF	TGTGCCAGCAGCTCCCAGGCGGGGAGCTACGAGCAGTACTTC
once	TRBV6-5	TRBD1	TRBJ1-2	CASSSTGYYGYTF	TGTGCCAGCAGTTCGACAGGGTACTATGGCTACACCTTC
NA	TRBV19	NA	TRBJ2-2	CASSIGQGSGGELFF	TGTGCCAGTAGTATAGGGCAGGGGTCGGGCGGGGAGCTGTTTTTT
NA	TRBV5-1	NA	TRBJ2-7	CASSAQGRTYEQYF	TGCGCCAGCAGCGCCCAGGGGAGAACCTACGAGCAGTACTTC
NA	TRBV11-2	TRBD2	TRBJ2-1	CASSLAALGLAGAGEQFF	TGTGCCAGCAGCTTAGCGGCTCTGGGGCTAGCGGGAGCAGGGGAGCAGTTCTTC
NA	TRBV6-5	TRBD2	TRBJ2-1	CASRNPGTMNEQFF	TGTGCCAGCAGAAACCCCGGGACTATGAATGAGCAGTTCTTC
NA	TRBV4-3	NA	TRBJ2-7	CASSDQLASYEQYF	TGCGCCAGCAGCGACCAACTAGCCTCCTACGAGCAGTACTTC
NA	TRBV27	TRBD1	TRBJ1-2	CASSLRGQGYYGYTF	TGTGCCAGCAGTTTAAGGGGACAGGGCTACTATGGCTACACCTTC
NA	TRBV4-3	NA	TRBJ2-1	CASSQDVRQGGNEQFF	TGCGCCAGCAGCCAAGATGTAAGACAGGGAGGCAATGAGCAGTTCTTC
NA	TRBV6-5	TRBD2	TRBJ2-7	CASSYSWRGAEEQYF	TGTGCCAGCAGTTACTCGTGGCGGGGGGCGGAGGAGCAGTACTTC
NA	TRBV6-1	NA	TRBJ1-4	CASRASQGLGKLFF	TGTGCCAGCAGGGCGTCGCAGGGTTTAGGAAAACTGTTTTTT
NA	TRBV28	TRBD2	TRBJ2-1	CASSGTSGSRNEQFF	TGTGCCAGCAGTGGGACTAGCGGGAGCCGCAATGAGCAGTTCTTC
NA	TRBV27	TRBD2	TRBJ2-5	CASTRLAGDGETQYF	TGTGCCAGCACCAGACTAGCGGGAGACGGGGAGACCCAGTACTTC
NA	TRBV4-2	TRBD2	TRBJ2-1	CASSQEVLAGVNEQFF	TGTGCCAGCAGCCAAGAGGTACTAGCGGGAGTGAATGAGCAGTTCTTC
NA	TRBV30	NA	TRBJ2-7	CAWRGIVIDSYEQYF	TGTGCCTGGAGGGGAATAGTAATCGACTCCTACGAGCAGTACTTC
NA	TRBV14	NA	TRBJ2-7	CASSRVGGPYEQYF	TGTGCCAGCAGCCGGGTGGGGGGACCCTACGAGCAGTACTTC
NA	TRBV28	NA	TRBJ2-7	CASSSRRTGLPNEQYF	TGTGCCAGCAGTTCAAGACGAACAGGGCTCCCCAACGAGCAGTACTTC
NA	TRBV10-3	NA	TRBJ2-7	CAISDPDGFSYEQYF	TGTGCCATCAGTGACCCGGACGGATTCTCCTACGAGCAGTACTTC
NA	TRBV15	NA	TRBJ1-1	CATSGGSNTEAFF	TGTGCCACCAGCGGAGGGTCGAACACTGAAGCTTTCTTT
few	TRBV25-1	NA	TRBJ2-7	CASSEYLSEQYF	TGTGCCAGCAGTGAATACCTAAGCGAGCAGTACTTC
NA	TRBV30	TRBD1	TRBJ2-7	CASDRGSEQYF	TGTGCCTCGGACAGGGGGAGCGAGCAGTACTTC